These 16 T cell receptor beta chains were all obtained from the same sample, sequenced in a study of T cells expressing NK-cell markers. TCRdb re-called the 5' RACE reads and shows each CDR3 protein once, DNA omitted. The listing records 350,000 to 400,000 distinct CDR3 sequences. Sequences were obtained from blood T cells: a sorted CD56 or NKG2C T cell subset, CD4+ or CD8+ T cells, or bulk PBMC T cells (not recorded which). These receptors all stem from a woman aged 45-60 years in good health.

The gene calls are TRBV20-1 and TRBJ2-7. This CDR3 spans 12 amino acids. Germline CDR1 and CDR2: DFQATT and SNEGSKA (reference sequence). The CDR3 is CSARVRTYEQYF.

This chain connects TRBV18 to TRBJ2-1; TCRdb lists TRBD2, though no DNA is available to test this call. The CDR3 consists of 18 residues. Per germline, CDR1 KGHSH and CDR2 LQKENI. This CDR3 reads CASSPRLPGTSGSNEQFF.

The V and J genes are TRBV6-1 and TRBJ2-1; no DNA is available, so the TRBD2 call from TCRdb remains unchecked. Per germline, CDR1 MNHNS and CDR2 SASEGT. The CDR3 runs to 12 residues. CDR3 sequence: CASSTLAGGRFF.

The V call is TRBV7-8, the J call TRBJ2-1; the TRBD2 assignment by TCRdb is unverifiable without DNA. This CDR3 comprises 17 residues. Germline lookup yields CDR1 SGHVS and CDR2 FQNEAQ. CDR3 in amino acids: CASSLEGTSSFSDEQFF.

The CDR3 reads CASSQGHNSFTLLEQFF. The rearrangement uses TRBV3-1 and TRBJ2-1; without DNA, the TCRdb call of TRBD1 cannot be checked. The V gene's germline CDR1 is LGHDT and CDR2 YNNKEL (reference sequence). CDR3 length: 17 amino acids.

The chain combines TRBV7-8 with TRBJ1-6; TCRdb's assignment of TRBD1 cannot be checked, as there is no DNA. There are 13 residues in the CDR3. Germline CDR1 reads SGHVS; CDR2 reads FQNEAQ. The CDR3 here is CASSPRTGKTLHF.

This chain connects TRBV12-3 or TRBV12-4 to TRBJ1-2; TCRdb selects TRBD1, and the lack of DNA leaves this call unchecked. This CDR3 comprises 13 residues. This CDR3 reads CASRKTGVYGYTF.

This chain joins TRBV20-1 and TRBJ2-1; the D gene TCRdb calls, TRBD2, cannot be checked with no DNA. The germline CDR1 and CDR2 sequences are DFQATT and SNEGSKA (reference sequence). This CDR3 contains 15 residues. The CDR3 protein is CSARVIAGRYNEQFF.

The chain carries TRBV11-2 and TRBJ1-1; TCRdb's D gene call, TRBD1, goes unchecked for lack of DNA. CDR3 length: 12 amino acids. Per germline, CDR1 SGHAT and CDR2 FQNNGV. The CDR3 sequence: CASSSHPYEAFF.

The chain employs TRBV20-1 and TRBJ1-1. The germline gives CDR1 DFQATT, CDR2 SNEGSKA (reference sequence). The length of the CDR3 is 14 residues. CDR3 loop: CSAFGDPPNTEAFF.

This rearrangement joins TRBV25-1 to TRBJ2-1; the D gene TCRdb calls, TRBD2, cannot be checked with no DNA. This CDR3 region has 13 residues. Germline V gene lookup returns CDR1 MGHDK and CDR2 SYGVNS. CDR3 in amino acids: CAVGREVYNEQFF.

This chain joins TRBV5-1 and TRBJ2-1; checking the TCRdb D call of TRBD1 is not possible without DNA. This CDR3 has 14 residues. Germline V lookup: CDR1 SGHRS, CDR2 YFSETQ. The CDR3 region is CASSSGTTQNEQFF.

V and J are TRBV7-9 and TRBJ2-1; TCRdb's D call of TRBD1 is untestable without DNA. The germline V gene encodes CDR1 SEHNR and CDR2 FQNEAQ (reference sequence). This CDR3 spans 13 amino acids. CDR3 amino acids: CASSSGTPNEQFF.

CDR3: CASSLVSSYEQYF. This chain links TRBV5-1 with TRBJ2-7. The CDR3 is 13 amino acids. The germline V gene has CDR1 SGHRS and CDR2 YFSETQ.

The V gene is TRBV5-1, the J gene TRBJ2-3; TCRdb's D call, TRBD1, is unchecked because there is no DNA. The CDR3 sequence is 15 residues long. Looked up from germline, CDR1 is SGHRS and CDR2 is YFSETQ. The CDR3 loop reads CASSGSGQGLDTQYF.

The CDR3 region is CSVESRGSMRETEAFF. V is TRBV29-1 and J is TRBJ1-1. The CDR3 has 16 amino acids. Per germline, CDR1 SQVTM and CDR2 ANQGSEA.